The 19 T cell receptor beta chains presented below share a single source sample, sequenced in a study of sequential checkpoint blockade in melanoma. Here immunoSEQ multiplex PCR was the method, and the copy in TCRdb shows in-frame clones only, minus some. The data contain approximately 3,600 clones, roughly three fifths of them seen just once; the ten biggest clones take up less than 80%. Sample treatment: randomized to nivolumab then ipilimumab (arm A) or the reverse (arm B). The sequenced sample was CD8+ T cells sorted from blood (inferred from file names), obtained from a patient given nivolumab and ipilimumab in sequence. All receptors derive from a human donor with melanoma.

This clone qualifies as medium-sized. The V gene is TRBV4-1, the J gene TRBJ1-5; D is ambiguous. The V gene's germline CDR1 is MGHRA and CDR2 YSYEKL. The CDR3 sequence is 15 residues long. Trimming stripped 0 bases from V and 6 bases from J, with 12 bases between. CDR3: CASSQDRALAQPQHF. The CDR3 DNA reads TGCGCCAGCAGCCAAGATCGGGCCCTAGCTCAGCCCCAGCATTTT.

CDR3 protein: CASSLFFQAYNEQFF. The CDR3 DNA reads as TGTGCCAGCAGCTTGTTCTTCCAGGCCTACAATGAGCAGTTCTTC. The V gene is TRBV5-6, the J gene TRBJ2-1; the D is unclear. Germline assignment: CDR1 SGHDT and CDR2 YYEEEE. Trimming pared 1 base from V and 2 bases from J, leaving 10 bases between. CDR3 length: 15 residues.

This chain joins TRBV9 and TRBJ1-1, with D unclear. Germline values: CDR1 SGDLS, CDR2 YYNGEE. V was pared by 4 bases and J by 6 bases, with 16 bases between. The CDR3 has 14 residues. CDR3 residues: CASSLGRTSPEAFF. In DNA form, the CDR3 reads TGTGCCAGCAGCCTAGGACGGACTAGCCCTGAAGCTTTCTTT.

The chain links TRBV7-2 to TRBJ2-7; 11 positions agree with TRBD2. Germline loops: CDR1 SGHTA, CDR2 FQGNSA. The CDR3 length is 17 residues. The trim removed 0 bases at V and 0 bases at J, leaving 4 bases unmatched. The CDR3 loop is CASSLAGLAELSYEQYF. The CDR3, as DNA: TGTGCCAGCAGCTTAGCGGGACTAGCGGAGCTCTCCTACGAGCAGTACTTC. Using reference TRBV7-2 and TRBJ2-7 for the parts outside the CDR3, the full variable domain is GAGVSQSPSNKVTEKGKDVELRCDPISGHTALYWYRQSLGQGLEFLIYFQGNSAPDKSGLPSDRFSAERTGGSVSTLTIQRTQQEDSAVYLCASSLAGLAELSYEQYFGPGTRLTVT.

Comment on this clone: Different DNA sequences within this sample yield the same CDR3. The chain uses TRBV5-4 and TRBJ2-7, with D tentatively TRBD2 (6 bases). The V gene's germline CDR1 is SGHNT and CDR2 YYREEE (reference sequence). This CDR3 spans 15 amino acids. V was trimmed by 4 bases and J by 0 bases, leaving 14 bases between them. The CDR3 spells CASSGGTGNSYEQYF. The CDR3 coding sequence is TGTGCCAGCAGCGGAGGGACTGGAAACTCCTACGAGCAGTACTTC.

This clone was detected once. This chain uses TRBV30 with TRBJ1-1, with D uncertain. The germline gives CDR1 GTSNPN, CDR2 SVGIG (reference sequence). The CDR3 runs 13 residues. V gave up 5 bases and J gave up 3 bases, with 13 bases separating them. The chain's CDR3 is CAWALEGYTEAFF. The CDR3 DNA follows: TGTGCCTGGGCACTTGAGGGTTACACTGAAGCTTTCTTT.

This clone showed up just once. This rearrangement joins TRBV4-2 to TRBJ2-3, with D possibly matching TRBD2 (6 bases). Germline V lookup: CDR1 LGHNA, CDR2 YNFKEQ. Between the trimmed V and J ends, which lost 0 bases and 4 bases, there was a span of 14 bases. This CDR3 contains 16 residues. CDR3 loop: CASSQEGPGEADTQYF. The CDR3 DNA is TGTGCCAGCAGCCAAGAGGGTCCGGGAGAGGCAGATACGCAGTATTTT.

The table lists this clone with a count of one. In DNA, the CDR3 is TGTGCCAGCAGTGAACCAGGGGATAAGGACGAGCAGTACTTC. Amino acids: CASSEPGDKDEQYF. The rearrangement links TRBV6-5 to TRBJ2-7; D may be TRBD1 (6 bases). Looked up from germline, CDR1 is MNHEY and CDR2 is SVGAGI. The CDR3 is made up of 14 amino acids. V lost 5 bases and J lost 5, with 16 bases in between.

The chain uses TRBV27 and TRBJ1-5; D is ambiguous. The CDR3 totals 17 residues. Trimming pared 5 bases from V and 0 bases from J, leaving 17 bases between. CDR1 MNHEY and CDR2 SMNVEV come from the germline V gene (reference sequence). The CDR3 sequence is CASSPLTGVYSNQPQHF. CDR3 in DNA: TGTGCCAGCAGTCCCCTGACCGGGGTATATAGCAATCAGCCCCAGCATTTT.

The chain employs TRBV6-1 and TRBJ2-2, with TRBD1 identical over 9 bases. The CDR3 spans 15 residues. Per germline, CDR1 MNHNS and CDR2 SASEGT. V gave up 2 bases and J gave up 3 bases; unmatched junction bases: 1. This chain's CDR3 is CASSETGGYTGELFF. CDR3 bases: TGTGCCAGCAGTGAAACAGGGGGCTACACCGGGGAGCTGTTTTTT.

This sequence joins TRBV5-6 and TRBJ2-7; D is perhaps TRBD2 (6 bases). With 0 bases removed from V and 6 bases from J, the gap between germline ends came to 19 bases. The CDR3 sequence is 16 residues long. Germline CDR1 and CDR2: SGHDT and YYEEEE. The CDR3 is CASSLAAIGGEGEQYF. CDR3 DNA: TGTGCCAGCAGCTTGGCCGCGATCGGGGGAGAAGGCGAGCAGTACTTC.

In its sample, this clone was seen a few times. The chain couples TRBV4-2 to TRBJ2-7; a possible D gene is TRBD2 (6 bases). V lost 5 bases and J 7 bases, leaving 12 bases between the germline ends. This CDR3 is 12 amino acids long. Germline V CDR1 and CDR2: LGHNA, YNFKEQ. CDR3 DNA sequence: TGTGCCAGCAGCACCGGGACTCTTGAGCAGTACTTC. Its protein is CASSTGTLEQYF.

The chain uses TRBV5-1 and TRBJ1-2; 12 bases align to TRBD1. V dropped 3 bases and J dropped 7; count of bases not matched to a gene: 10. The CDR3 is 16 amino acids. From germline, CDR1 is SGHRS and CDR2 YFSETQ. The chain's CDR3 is CASSWGSGQGAGGYTF. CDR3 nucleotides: TGCGCCAGCAGCTGGGGGTCGGGACAGGGGGCCGGTGGCTACACCTTC.

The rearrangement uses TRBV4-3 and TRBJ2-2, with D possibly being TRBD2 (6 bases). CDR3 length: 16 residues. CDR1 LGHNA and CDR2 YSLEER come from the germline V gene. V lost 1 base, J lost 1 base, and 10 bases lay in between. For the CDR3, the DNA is TGCGCCAGCAGCCAAGGGCAGGGACTGAACACCGGGGAGCTGTTTTTT. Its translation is CASSQGQGLNTGELFF.

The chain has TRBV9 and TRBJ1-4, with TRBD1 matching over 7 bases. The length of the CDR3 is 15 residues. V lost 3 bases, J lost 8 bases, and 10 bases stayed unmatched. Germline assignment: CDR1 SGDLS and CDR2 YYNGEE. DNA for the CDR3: TGTGCCAGCAGCGCCGGACAGGCTTCAGAAGAAAAACTGTTTTTT. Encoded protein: CASSAGQASEEKLFF.

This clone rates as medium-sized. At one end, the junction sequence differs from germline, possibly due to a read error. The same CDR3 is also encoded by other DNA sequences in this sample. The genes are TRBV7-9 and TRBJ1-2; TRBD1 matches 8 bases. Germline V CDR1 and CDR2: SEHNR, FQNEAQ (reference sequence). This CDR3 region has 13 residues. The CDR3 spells CASSLAGGWGYTF. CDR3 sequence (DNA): TGCGCCAGCAGCTTGGCAGGGGGCTGGGGCTACACCTTC.

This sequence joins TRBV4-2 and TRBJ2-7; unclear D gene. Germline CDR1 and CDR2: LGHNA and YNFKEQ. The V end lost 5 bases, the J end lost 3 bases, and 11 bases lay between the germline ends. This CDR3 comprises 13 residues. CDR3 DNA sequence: TGTGCCAGCAGCTTAGCCACGGTCTACGAGCAGTACTTC. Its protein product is CASSLATVYEQYF.

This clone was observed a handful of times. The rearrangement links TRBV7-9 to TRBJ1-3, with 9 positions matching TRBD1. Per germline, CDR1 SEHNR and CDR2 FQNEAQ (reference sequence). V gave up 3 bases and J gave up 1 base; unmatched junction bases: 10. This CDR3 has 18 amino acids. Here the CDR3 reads CASSFKQGAGWSGNTIYF. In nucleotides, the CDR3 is TGTGCCAGCAGCTTTAAACAGGGGGCAGGGTGGTCTGGAAACACCATATATTTT.

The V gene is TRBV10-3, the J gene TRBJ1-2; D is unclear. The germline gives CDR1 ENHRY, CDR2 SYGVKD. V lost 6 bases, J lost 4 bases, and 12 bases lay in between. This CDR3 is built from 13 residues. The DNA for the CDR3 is TGTGCCATCAGGGATGCGGGATTCTATGGCTACACCTTC. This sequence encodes CAIRDAGFYGYTF.